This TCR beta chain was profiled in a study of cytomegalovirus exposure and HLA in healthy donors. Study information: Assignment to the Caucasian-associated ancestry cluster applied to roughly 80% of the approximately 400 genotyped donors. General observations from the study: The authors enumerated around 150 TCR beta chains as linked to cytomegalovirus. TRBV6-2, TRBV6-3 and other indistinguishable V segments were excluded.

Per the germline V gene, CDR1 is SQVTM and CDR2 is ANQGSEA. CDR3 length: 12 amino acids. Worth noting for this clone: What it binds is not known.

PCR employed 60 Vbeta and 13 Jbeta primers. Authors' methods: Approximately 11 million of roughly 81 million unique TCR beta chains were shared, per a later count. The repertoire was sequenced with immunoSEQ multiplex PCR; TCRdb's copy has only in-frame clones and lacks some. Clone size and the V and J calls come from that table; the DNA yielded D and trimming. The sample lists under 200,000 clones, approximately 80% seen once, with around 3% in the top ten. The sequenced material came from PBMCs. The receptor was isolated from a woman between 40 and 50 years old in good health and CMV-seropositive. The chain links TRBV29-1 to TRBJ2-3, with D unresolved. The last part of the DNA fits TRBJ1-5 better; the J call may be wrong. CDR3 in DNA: TGCAGCGTTGAAGAGGGAGGAGATACGCAGCATTTT. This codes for CSVEEGGDTQHF.